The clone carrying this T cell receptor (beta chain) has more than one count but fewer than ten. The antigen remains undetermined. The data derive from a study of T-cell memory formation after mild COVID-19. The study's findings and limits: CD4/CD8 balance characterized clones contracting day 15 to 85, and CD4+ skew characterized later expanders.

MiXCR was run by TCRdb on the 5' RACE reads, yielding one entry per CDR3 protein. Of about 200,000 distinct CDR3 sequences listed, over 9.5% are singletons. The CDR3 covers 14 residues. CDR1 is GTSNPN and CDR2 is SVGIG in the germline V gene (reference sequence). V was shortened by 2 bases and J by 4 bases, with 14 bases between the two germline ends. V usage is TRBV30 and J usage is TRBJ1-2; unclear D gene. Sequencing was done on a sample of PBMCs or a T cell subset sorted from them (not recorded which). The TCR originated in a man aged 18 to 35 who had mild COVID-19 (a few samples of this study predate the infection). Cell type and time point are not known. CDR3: CAWSLGLLGYGYTF. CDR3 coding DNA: TGTGCCTGGAGTCTGGGGTTACTGGGCTATGGCTACACCTTC.